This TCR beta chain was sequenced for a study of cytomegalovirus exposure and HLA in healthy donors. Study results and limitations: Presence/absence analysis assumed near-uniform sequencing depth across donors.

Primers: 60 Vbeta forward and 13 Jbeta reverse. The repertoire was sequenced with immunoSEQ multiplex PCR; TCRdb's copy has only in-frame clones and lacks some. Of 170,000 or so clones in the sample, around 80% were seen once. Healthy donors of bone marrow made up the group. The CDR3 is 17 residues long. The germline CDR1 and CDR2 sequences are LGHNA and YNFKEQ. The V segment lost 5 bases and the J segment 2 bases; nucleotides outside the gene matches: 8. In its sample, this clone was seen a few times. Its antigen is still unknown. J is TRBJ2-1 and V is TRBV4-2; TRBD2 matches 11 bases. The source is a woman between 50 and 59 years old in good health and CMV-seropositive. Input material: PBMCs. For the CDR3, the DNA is TGTGCCAGCAGCGCCCCTCTAGCGGGAGGTACCTACAATGAGCAGTTCTTC. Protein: CASSAPLAGGTYNEQFF.